This T cell receptor beta chain was sequenced for a study of blood T cell repertoires in COVID-19. At the level of the study: Samples taken during acute and convalescent COVID-19 were collected in the United States, Italy and Spain.

The CDR3 loop spans 14 amino acids. The V end was cut by 6 bases, the J end by 2 bases, with 14 bases between. Germline CDR1 reads MNHEY; CDR2 reads SMNVEV (reference sequence). Some clones are missing from TCRdb's copy, which holds only in-frame ones; the method was immunoSEQ multiplex PCR. The repertoire has fewer than 250,000 clones, 87% of them found once; the top ten carry 2.5% to 3%. The TCR comes from a woman in her thirties with acute COVID-19. Sequencing was done on a sample of PBMCs or T cells enriched from blood (not recorded which). The V and J genes are TRBV27 and TRBJ2-7; a weak D match, TRBD1 (6 bases). CDR3 sequence reads: CASSLGAGPYEQYF. The CDR3 nucleotides read TGTGCCAGCAGCCTGGGGGCAGGGCCCTACGAGCAGTACTTC.